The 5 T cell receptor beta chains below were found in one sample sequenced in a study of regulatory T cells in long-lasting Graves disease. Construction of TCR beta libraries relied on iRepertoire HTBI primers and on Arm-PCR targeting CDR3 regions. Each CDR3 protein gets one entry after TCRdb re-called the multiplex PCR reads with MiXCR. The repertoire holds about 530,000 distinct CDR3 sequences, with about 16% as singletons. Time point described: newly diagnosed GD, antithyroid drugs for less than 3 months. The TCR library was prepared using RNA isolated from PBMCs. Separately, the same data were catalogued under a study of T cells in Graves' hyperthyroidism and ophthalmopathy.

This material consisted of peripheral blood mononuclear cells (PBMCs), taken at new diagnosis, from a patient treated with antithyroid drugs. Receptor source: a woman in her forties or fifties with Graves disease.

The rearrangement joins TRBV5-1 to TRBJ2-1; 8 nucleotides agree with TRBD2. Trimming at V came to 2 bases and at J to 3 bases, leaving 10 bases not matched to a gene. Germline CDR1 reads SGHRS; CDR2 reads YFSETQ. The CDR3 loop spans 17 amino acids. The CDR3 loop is CASSLSGGPTRYNEQFF. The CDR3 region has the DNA TGCGCCAGCAGCTTATCGGGGGGGCCAACCCGCTACAATGAGCAGTTCTTC.

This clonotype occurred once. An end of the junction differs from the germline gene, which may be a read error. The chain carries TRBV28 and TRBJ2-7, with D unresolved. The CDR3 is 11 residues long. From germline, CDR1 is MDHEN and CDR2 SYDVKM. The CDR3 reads CASSLGYGQYF. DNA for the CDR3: TGTGCCAGCAGTTTGGGCTACGGGCAGTACTTC.

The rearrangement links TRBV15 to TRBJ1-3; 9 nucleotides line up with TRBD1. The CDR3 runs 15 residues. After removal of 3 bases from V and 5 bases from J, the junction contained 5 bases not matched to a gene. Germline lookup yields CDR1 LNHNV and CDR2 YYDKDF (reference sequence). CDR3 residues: CATSRRGQGRNTIYF. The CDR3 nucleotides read TGTGCCACCAGCAGGAGGGGACAGGGACGAAACACCATATATTTT.

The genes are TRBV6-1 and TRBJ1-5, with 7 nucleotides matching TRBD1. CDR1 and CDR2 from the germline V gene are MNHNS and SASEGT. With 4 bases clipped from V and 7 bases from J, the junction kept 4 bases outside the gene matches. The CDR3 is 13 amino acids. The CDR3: CASSVGGEQPQHF. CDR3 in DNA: TGTGCCAGCAGTGTAGGGGGCGAGCAGCCCCAGCATTTT.

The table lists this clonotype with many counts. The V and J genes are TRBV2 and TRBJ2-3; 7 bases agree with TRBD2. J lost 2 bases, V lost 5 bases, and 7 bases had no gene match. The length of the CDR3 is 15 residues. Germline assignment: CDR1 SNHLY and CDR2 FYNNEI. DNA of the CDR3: TGTGCCAGCAGTTCCGGGACTATATTCACAGATACGCAGTATTTT. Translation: CASSSGTIFTDTQYF.